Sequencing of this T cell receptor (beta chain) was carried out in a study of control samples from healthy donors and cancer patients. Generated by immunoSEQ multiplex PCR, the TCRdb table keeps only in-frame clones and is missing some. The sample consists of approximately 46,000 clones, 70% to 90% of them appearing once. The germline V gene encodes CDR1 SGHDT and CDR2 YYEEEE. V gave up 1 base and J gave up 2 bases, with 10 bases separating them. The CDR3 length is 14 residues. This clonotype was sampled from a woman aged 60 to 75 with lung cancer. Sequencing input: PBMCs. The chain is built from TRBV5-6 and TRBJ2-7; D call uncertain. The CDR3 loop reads CASSLFNSAYEQYF. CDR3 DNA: TGTGCCAGCAGCTTGTTTAACTCTGCCTACGAGCAGTACTTC.